Presented here are 6 T cell receptor beta chains from one specimen sequenced in a study of shared clonotypes between healthy human individuals. Sequencing used immunoSEQ multiplex PCR; TCRdb keeps in-frame clones, though not all of them. Here the sample spans approximately 640,000 clones, 72% being singletons. Sequenced: memory CD4+ T cells sorted from blood. Subset given: CD45RA-negative fraction. The origin of the receptors is a woman in her twenties or thirties in good health.

The rearrangement uses TRBV5-4 and TRBJ1-4, with D possibly TRBD1 on 6 matching bases. Trimming removed 5 bases at V and 8 bases at J, with 13 bases between. The CDR3 contains 13 residues. Per the germline V gene, CDR1 is SGHNT and CDR2 is YYREEE (reference sequence). CDR3 coding DNA: TGTGCCAGCAGAAGGCAGGGGCAAGAAAAACTGTTTTTT. Residues: CASRRQGQEKLFF.

This clone was observed a single time. The V and J genes are TRBV19 and TRBJ1-2, with 8 bases matching TRBD1. Germline V gene data show CDR1 as LNHDA and CDR2 as SQIVND (reference sequence). The CDR3 has 14 amino acids. V trimming: 5 bases; J trimming: 7 bases; junction bases outside the gene matches: 9. CDR3 loop: CASSWGQAQGGYTF. The CDR3 nucleotides are TGTGCCAGTAGTTGGGGACAGGCACAGGGTGGCTACACCTTC. Combining the CDR3 with reference TRBV19 and TRBJ1-2 gives the whole variable domain DGGITQSPKYLFRKEGQNVTLSCEQNLNHDAMYWYRQDPGQGLRLIYYSQIVNDFQKGDIAEGYSVSREKKESFPLTVTSAQKNPTAFYLCASSWGQAQGGYTFGSGTRLTVV.

V and J are TRBV7-9 and TRBJ2-3, with TRBD1 identical over 7 bases. The V segment lost 4 bases and the J segment 6 bases; nucleotides outside the gene matches: 7. Germline V gene data show CDR1 as SEHNR and CDR2 as FQNEAQ (reference sequence). This CDR3 has 14 residues. The CDR3 here is CASSSEGARDTQYF. The CDR3, as DNA: TGTGCCAGCAGCTCAGAGGGGGCGAGGGATACGCAGTATTTT.

The gene calls are TRBV19 and TRBJ2-3, with D uncertain. Germline V gene lookup returns CDR1 LNHDA and CDR2 SQIVND (reference sequence). The germline V and J ends were trimmed by 5 bases and 2 bases, with 14 bases remaining between them. The CDR3 sequence is 15 residues long. The CDR3 region is CASSPKRLNTDTQYF. As DNA, the CDR3 is TGTGCCAGTAGTCCCAAGCGTCTTAACACAGATACGCAGTATTTT.

The table lists this clone with a few counts. The V and J genes are TRBV7-8 and TRBJ2-3; TRBD2 matches at 9 bases. Trimming at V came to 1 base and at J to 0 bases, leaving 2 bases not matched to a gene. The CDR3 is 16 amino acids. Germline V gene data show CDR1 as SGHVS and CDR2 as FQNEAQ. In nucleotides, the CDR3 is TGTGCCAGCAGCTTAGGACTAGCGGCTAGCACAGATACGCAGTATTTT. This encodes CASSLGLAASTDTQYF.

Here the CDR3 DNA reads TGCGCCAGCAGCTTGATCGGGGGAGGGCCGGACGAGCAGTACTTC. Translation gives CASSLIGGGPDEQYF. The chain carries TRBV5-1 and TRBJ2-7; 7 bases map to TRBD2. Losses at the gene ends were 1 base for V and 5 bases for J; bases not matched to a gene: 9. The CDR3 totals 15 residues. CDR1 and CDR2 from the germline V gene are SGHRS and YFSETQ.